One sample yielded the 30 T cell receptor beta chains listed below, sequenced in a study of synovial regulatory T cells in juvenile arthritis. TCRdb keeps only in-frame clones here, not all; method: immunoSEQ multiplex PCR. The table for this sample gives some 9,700 clones. The sample taken for sequencing was Treg cells from blood. Subset meaning: remaining (HLA-DR-negative) circulating blood Treg cells. These receptors all stem from a donor aged 2-29 years with juvenile idiopathic arthritis.

The J gene is TRBJ1-1, the V gene TRBV12-5; there is no DNA to check the TCRdb D call of TRBD1. CDR3 size: 17 residues. No DNA is listed. Germline V gene data show CDR1 as LGHNT and CDR2 as FRNRAP. CDR3: CASGLGTGGLITAEAFF.

This chain uses TRBV18 with TRBJ1-6. The CDR3 contains 13 residues. The protein alone is recorded here. CDR1 and CDR2 (germline): KGHSH, LQKENI. The chain's CDR3 is CASSPPSGLALHF.

Here the CDR3 reads CAISPRGHSNQPQHF. This chain joins TRBV19 and TRBJ1-5; TCRdb names TRBD1, which stays unverified in the absence of DNA. The CDR3 is 15 amino acids. The nucleotide record is missing. Germline V gives CDR1 LNHDA, CDR2 SQIVND (reference sequence).

The chain links TRBV19 to TRBJ1-5; without DNA, the TCRdb call of TRBD1 cannot be checked. There are 15 residues in the CDR3. There is no recorded DNA. Germline CDR1 and CDR2: LNHDA and SQIVND (reference sequence). CDR3: CASSSGRYSNQPQHF.

This chain uses TRBV6-6 with TRBJ1-2; the TRBD1 assignment by TCRdb is unverifiable without DNA. Germline-derived CDR1 and CDR2 are MNHNY and SVGAGI (reference sequence). The CDR3 covers 15 residues. DNA is not recorded here. The chain's CDR3 is CASSYSWGRVYGYTF.

V and J are TRBV6-1 and TRBJ1-3; without DNA, the TCRdb call of TRBD1 cannot be checked. The CDR3 loop spans 14 amino acids. No DNA was logged. Germline-derived CDR1 and CDR2 are MNHNS and SASEGT. CDR3 sequence: CASSGTITGNTIYF.

This rearrangement joins TRBV7-2 to TRBJ2-5; TCRdb outputs TRBD1, but without DNA this stays unchecked. Per the germline V gene, CDR1 is SGHTA and CDR2 is FQGNSA. The CDR3 is 16 residues long. No DNA appears here. CDR3 sequence reads: CASSSFPGQGKETQYF.

The V gene is TRBV10-3, the J gene TRBJ2-7; TCRdb's D call, TRBD1, is unchecked because there is no DNA. The V gene's germline CDR1 is ENHRY and CDR2 SYGVKD. The CDR3 covers 13 residues. Only the protein is available. CDR3 in amino acids: CAISRTGTYEQYF.

The rearrangement uses TRBV19 and TRBJ2-3; TCRdb's D call of TRBD2 is untestable without DNA. The CDR3 is made up of 14 amino acids. The DNA is not on file. Per germline, CDR1 LNHDA and CDR2 SQIVND (reference sequence). The CDR3 region is CASSPFASGDTQYF.

V gene TRBV4-1 combines with J gene TRBJ2-1; without DNA, the TCRdb call of TRBD2 cannot be checked. Germline CDR1 reads MGHRA; CDR2 reads YSYEKL. This CDR3 is built from 17 residues. No coding sequence is recorded. The CDR3 is CASSLTPGEGLFNEQFF.

The chain has TRBV11-2 and TRBJ2-2; TCRdb designates TRBD2, a call that cannot be tested without DNA. The CDR3 extends over 12 amino acids. No coding sequence is recorded. The germline gives CDR1 SGHAT, CDR2 FQNNGV. CDR3 residues: CASSLPPSGLFF.

This chain links TRBV4-1 with TRBJ2-1; as DNA is missing, the TRBD2 call by TCRdb cannot be tested. Germline V lookup: CDR1 MGHRA, CDR2 YSYEKL. The CDR3 is 13 residues long. No DNA sequence is on record. The CDR3: CASSPTPGLQQFF.

The genes are TRBV11-2 and TRBJ1-4. The CDR3 is 13 amino acids. No DNA is recorded. CDR1 and CDR2 (germline): SGHAT, FQNNGV. The CDR3 reads CASSLGWREKLFF.

This chain joins TRBV18 and TRBJ2-7. Germline lookup yields CDR1 KGHSH and CDR2 LQKENI. CDR3 length equals 11 residues. No nucleotide data were recorded. The CDR3 protein is CASSKAGEQYF.

V usage is TRBV18 and J usage is TRBJ2-2; TCRdb proposes TRBD2, but this gene call is untestable without DNA. The CDR3 spans 15 residues. No DNA was logged. CDR1 and CDR2 from the germline V gene are KGHSH and LQKENI. The CDR3: CASSEQAANTGELFF.

The V call is TRBV5-1, the J call TRBJ2-7; there is no DNA to check the TCRdb D call of TRBD1. The germline gives CDR1 SGHRS, CDR2 YFSETQ. The CDR3 contains 15 residues. Only the protein sequence is given. This chain's CDR3 is CASSLVTGALYEQYF.

The chain uses TRBV18 and TRBJ1-6; the D gene TCRdb calls, TRBD1, cannot be checked with no DNA. CDR1 and CDR2 (germline): KGHSH, LQKENI. There are 13 residues in the CDR3. Only the protein is on record. Here the CDR3 reads CASSPGQNSPLHF.

CDR3 region: CASKLEGPGNTIYF. The chain carries TRBV19 and TRBJ1-3. The germline gives CDR1 LNHDA, CDR2 SQIVND (reference sequence). The length of the CDR3 is 14 residues. Only the protein is on record. Full variable domain (outside the CDR3, taken from reference TRBV19 and TRBJ1-3): DGGITQSPKYLFRKEGQNVTLSCEQNLNHDAMYWYRQDPGQGLRLIYYSQIVNDFQKGDIAEGYSVSREKKESFPLTVTSAQKNPTAFYLCASKLEGPGNTIYFGEGSWLTVV.

The rearrangement uses TRBV7-8 and TRBJ1-2. The CDR3 runs to 13 residues. No DNA appears here. Germline loops: CDR1 SGHVS, CDR2 FQNEAQ. CDR3 residues: CASSLVMGNGYTF.

The chain has TRBV11-2 and TRBJ2-7; the TRBD2 assignment by TCRdb is unverifiable without DNA. Germline V gene data show CDR1 as SGHAT and CDR2 as FQNNGV. This CDR3 is built from 13 residues. There is no recorded DNA. The CDR3 protein is CASSAGPIYEQYF. The full variable domain, rest sourced from reference TRBV11-2 and TRBJ2-7, is EAGVAQSPRYKIIEKRQSVAFWCNPISGHATLYWYQQILGQGPKLLIQFQNNGVVDDSQLPKDRFSAERLKGVDSTLKIQPAKLEDSAVYLCASSAGPIYEQYFGPGTRLTVT.

The chain joins TRBV2 to TRBJ1-2. Germline-derived CDR1 and CDR2 are SNHLY and FYNNEI. The CDR3 length is 11 residues. No DNA was logged. The CDR3 protein is CASTSNYGYTF.

The rearrangement uses TRBV10-3 and TRBJ2-7; TCRdb's D call, TRBD2, is unchecked because there is no DNA. Germline V gene sequence: CDR1 ENHRY, CDR2 SYGVKD. The CDR3 sequence is 15 residues long. No DNA sequence is on record. The CDR3 here is CAITRTSGNHYEQYF.

The chain employs TRBV10-3 and TRBJ1-3. CDR1 ENHRY and CDR2 SYGVKD come from the germline V gene. This CDR3 spans 14 amino acids. No DNA accompanies this entry. The CDR3 loop reads CAISAPSSGNTIYF.

The chain links TRBV7-2 to TRBJ2-7; TCRdb designates TRBD1, a call that cannot be tested without DNA. Germline assignment: CDR1 SGHTA and CDR2 FQGNSA. The CDR3 runs 15 residues. There is no recorded DNA. The CDR3 protein is CASSPSGTGAYEQYF.

This chain connects TRBV10-3 to TRBJ1-1. The CDR3 extends over 13 amino acids. The protein alone is recorded here. Germline V CDR1 and CDR2: ENHRY, SYGVKD. CDR3 sequence reads: CAISGEMNTEAFF.

V is TRBV5-4 and J is TRBJ1-5. The CDR3 has 13 amino acids. The protein alone is recorded here. The germline gives CDR1 SGHNT, CDR2 YYREEE (reference sequence). CDR3 amino acids: CASSAGEGRPQHF.

The chain employs TRBV10-3 and TRBJ2-7; TCRdb selects TRBD1, and the lack of DNA leaves this call unchecked. The CDR3 runs to 13 residues. No DNA is recorded. Germline CDR1 ENHRY, CDR2 SYGVKD. CDR3 amino acids: CAISGAGLYEQYF.

The chain recombines TRBV6-5 with TRBJ1-6. CDR3 length: 12 amino acids. The nucleotide record is missing. Germline CDR1 and CDR2: MNHEY and SVGAGI. The CDR3 sequence: CASSYLYSPLHF.

V is TRBV12-5 and J is TRBJ2-3. Germline V gene data show CDR1 as LGHNT and CDR2 as FRNRAP. The CDR3 is 12 amino acids. No DNA sequence was recorded. Here the CDR3 reads CASGLVVNTQYF.

This sequence joins TRBV7-8 and TRBJ1-3; the TCRdb call, TRBD1, lacks DNA for checking. Germline loops: CDR1 SGHVS, CDR2 FQNEAQ. The CDR3 is made up of 18 amino acids. DNA is not recorded here. Here the CDR3 reads CASSLFPRTDDSGNTIYF.